This record covers a single T cell receptor beta chain. This entry is derived from a study of T cell responses to AZD1222 COVID-19 vaccine. Germline assignment: CDR1 LGHNA and CDR2 YNFKEQ. CDR3 length equals 15 residues. Trimming pared 1 base from V and 0 bases from J, leaving 6 bases between. The assay was immunoSEQ multiplex PCR, and TCRdb's table has in-frame clones only and misses some. The table includes roughly 180,000 clones, almost 90% detected once. The gene calls are TRBV4-2 and TRBJ1-4; D unclear. The TCR was taken from an adult in good health. The specimen was peripheral blood, collected on day 0 of AZD1222 vaccination. CDR3 sequence reads: CASSQVRATNEKLFF. In DNA, the CDR3 is TGTGCCAGCAGCCAAGTCCGGGCAACTAATGAAAAACTGTTTTTT.